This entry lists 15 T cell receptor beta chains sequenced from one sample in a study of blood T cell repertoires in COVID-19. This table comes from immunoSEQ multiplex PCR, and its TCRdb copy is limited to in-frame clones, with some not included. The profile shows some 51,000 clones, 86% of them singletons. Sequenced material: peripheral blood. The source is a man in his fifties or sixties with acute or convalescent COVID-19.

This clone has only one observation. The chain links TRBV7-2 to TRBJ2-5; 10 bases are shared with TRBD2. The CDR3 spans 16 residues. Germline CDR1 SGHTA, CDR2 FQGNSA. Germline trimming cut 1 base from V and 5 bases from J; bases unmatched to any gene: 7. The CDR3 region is CASSLEGLAKRETQYF. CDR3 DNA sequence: TGTGCCAGCAGCTTAGAGGGACTAGCGAAAAGGGAGACCCAGTACTTC. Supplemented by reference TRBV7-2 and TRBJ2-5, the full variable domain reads GAGVSQSPSNKVTEKGKDVELRCDPISGHTALYWYRQSLGQGLEFLIYFQGNSAPDKSGLPSDRFSAERTGGSVSTLTIQRTQQEDSAVYLCASSLEGLAKRETQYFGPGTRLLVL.

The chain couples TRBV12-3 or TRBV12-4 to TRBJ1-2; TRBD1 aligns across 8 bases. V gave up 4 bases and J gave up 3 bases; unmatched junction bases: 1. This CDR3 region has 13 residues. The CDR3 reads CASSWTGYYGYTF. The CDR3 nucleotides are TGTGCCAGCAGTTGGACAGGGTACTATGGCTACACCTTC.

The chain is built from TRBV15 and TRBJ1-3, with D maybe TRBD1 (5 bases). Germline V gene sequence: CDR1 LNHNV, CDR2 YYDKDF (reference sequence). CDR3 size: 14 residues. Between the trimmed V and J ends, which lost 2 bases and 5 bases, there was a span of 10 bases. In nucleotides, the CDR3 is TGTGCCACCAGCAGACAGGGTCAAAGAAACACCATATATTTT. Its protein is CATSRQGQRNTIYF.

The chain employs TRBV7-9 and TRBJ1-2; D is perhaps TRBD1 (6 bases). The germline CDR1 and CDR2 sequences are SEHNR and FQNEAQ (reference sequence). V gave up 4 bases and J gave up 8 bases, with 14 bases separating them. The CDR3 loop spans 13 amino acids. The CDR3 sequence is CASSSRTDRGYTF. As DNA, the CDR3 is TGTGCCAGCAGCTCCCGGACAGATCGGGGCTACACCTTC.

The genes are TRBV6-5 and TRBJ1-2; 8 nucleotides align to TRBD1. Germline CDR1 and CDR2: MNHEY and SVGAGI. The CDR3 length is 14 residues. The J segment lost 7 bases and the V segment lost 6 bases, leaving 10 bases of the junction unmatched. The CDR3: CASSKGQVRGGYTF. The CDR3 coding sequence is TGTGCCAGCAGCAAGGGACAGGTTCGGGGTGGCTACACCTTC.

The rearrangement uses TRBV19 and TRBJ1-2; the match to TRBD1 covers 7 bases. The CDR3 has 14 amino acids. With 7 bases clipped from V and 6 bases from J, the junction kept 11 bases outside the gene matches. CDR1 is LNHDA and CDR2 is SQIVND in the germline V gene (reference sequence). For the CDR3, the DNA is TGTGCCAGTACCCTCGGGACAGCCCCCCATGGCTACACCTTC. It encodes CASTLGTAPHGYTF.

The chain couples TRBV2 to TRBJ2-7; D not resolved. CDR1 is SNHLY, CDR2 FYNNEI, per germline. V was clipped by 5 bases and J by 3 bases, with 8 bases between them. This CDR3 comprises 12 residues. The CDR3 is CASSWPDYEQYF. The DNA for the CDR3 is TGTGCCAGCAGTTGGCCAGACTACGAGCAGTACTTC.

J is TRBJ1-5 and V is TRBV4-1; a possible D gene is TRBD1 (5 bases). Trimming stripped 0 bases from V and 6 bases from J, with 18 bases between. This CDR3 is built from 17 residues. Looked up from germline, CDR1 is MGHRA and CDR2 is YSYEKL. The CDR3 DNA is TGCGCCAGCAGCCAAGATCAAACTACGGGGGTTGGTCAGCCCCAGCATTTT. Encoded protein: CASSQDQTTGVGQPQHF.

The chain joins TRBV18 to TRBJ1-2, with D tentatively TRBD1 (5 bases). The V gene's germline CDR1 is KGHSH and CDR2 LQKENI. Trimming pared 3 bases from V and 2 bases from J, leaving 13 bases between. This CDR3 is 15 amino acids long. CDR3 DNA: TGTGCCAGCTCACCGGTACAGGAAGTAAACTATGGCTACACCTTC. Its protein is CASSPVQEVNYGYTF.

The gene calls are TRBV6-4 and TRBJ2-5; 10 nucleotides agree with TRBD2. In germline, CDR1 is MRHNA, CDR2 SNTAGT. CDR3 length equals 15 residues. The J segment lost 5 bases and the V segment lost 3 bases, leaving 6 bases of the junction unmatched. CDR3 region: CASSEQAGGLETQYF. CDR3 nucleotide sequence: TGTGCCAGCAGTGAACAAGCGGGGGGGCTGGAGACCCAGTACTTC.

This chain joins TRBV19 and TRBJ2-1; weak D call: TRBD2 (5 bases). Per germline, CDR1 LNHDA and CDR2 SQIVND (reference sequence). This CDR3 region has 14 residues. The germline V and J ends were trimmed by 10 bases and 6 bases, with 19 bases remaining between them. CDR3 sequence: CATSRGRIGNEQFF. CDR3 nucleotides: TGTGCCACCTCACGAGGGCGGATTGGCAATGAGCAGTTCTTC.

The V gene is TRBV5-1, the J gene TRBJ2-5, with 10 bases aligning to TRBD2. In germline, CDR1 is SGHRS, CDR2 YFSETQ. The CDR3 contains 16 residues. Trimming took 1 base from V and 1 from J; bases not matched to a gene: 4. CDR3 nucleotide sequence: TGCGCCAGCAGCTTGACACTAGCGGGGTCCCAAGAGACCCAGTACTTC. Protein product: CASSLTLAGSQETQYF. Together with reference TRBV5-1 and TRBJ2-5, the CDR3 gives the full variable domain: KAGVTQTPRYLIKTRGQQVTLSCSPISGHRSVSWYQQTPGQGLQFLFEYFSETQRNKGNFPGRFSGRQFSNSRSEMNVSTLELGDSALYLCASSLTLAGSQETQYFGPGTRLLVL.

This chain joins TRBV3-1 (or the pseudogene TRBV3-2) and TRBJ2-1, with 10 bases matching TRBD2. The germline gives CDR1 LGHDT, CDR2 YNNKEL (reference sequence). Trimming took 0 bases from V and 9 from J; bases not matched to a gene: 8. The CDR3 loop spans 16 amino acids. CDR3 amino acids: CASSQDLAGAPSEQFF. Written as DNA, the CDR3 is TGTGCCAGCAGCCAAGACCTAGCGGGAGCCCCCTCTGAGCAGTTCTTC.

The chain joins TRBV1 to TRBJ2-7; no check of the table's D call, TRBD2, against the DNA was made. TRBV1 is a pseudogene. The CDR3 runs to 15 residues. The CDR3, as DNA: TGCACCAGCAGCCTCCCTAGCGGTCAAGGACCCGAGCAGTACTTC. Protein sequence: CTSSLPSGQGPEQYF.

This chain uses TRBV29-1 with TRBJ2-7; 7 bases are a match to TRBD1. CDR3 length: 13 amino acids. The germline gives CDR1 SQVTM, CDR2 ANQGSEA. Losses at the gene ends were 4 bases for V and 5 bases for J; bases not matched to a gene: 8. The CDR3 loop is CSVGTGETHEQYF. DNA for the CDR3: TGCAGCGTTGGGACAGGAGAAACCCACGAGCAGTACTTC.